This TCR beta chain was sequenced for a study of T-cell reconstitution after alpha-beta-depleted transplantation in children. This clonotype has only a few counts. Its specificity is not known. This CDR3 has 14 amino acids. V shed 5 bases and J 4 bases; nucleotides not matched to a gene: 7. Unique molecular identifiers were used to barcode this TCRbeta library. TCRdb re-called the PCR reads with MiXCR, one entry per CDR3 protein. The profile shows fewer than 150,000 distinct CDR3 sequences, roughly 23% of them singletons. Study-wide results and caveats: After one year, T-cell counts and TCRbeta diversity mostly came from new T cells. There were reportedly several hundred expanded graft clones from which alpha-beta T cells came about two months after transplant.

This clonotype was sampled from a male patient aged 2-15 years who had a stem cell transplant for chronic granulomatous disease, so the T cells may come from the graft donor. Source: PBMCs, mostly from graft donor cells, taken 180 days after TCRalphabeta/CD19-depleted stem cell transplant. The chain has TRBV12-3 or TRBV12-4 and TRBJ2-5; TRBD2 matches 7 bases. The CDR3 loop is CASSPTSSGETQYF. The CDR3, as DNA: TGTGCCAGCAGTCCGACTAGCTCTGGAGAGACCCAGTACTTC.